Following are 16 T cell receptor beta chains from one sample sequenced in a study of T cells in Graves' hyperthyroidism and ophthalmopathy. RNA transcripts provided the source from which TCR beta CDR3 regions were amplified. TCR CDR3 regions were first amplified by RT-PCR with HTBI primers. TCRdb called the multiplex PCR reads again in MiXCR, with one record for every CDR3 protein. The profile shows approximately 420,000 distinct CDR3 sequences, 14% to 15% of them singletons. The sequenced material came from blood. The receptors were sampled from a woman in her thirties with Graves' hyperthyroidism.

This clonotype was observed many times. The V call is TRBV7-2, the J call TRBJ2-5; TRBD2 matches at 8 bases. The V segment lost 3 bases and the J segment 5 bases; nucleotides outside the gene matches: 8. Germline CDR1 reads SGHTA; CDR2 reads FQGNSA. The CDR3 extends over 15 amino acids. CDR3 sequence: CASSFNGRARETQYF. CDR3 coding DNA: TGTGCCAGCAGCTTTAACGGGAGGGCCAGGGAGACCCAGTACTTC.

In this sample, this clonotype turned up a few times. The chain couples TRBV6-5 to TRBJ1-2; 7 nucleotides align to TRBD1. The germline gives CDR1 MNHEY, CDR2 SVGAGI. CDR3 size: 14 residues. The V segment lost 2 bases and the J segment 2 bases; nucleotides outside the gene matches: 2. The CDR3 sequence: CASSYMTGNYGYTF. Written as DNA, the CDR3 is TGTGCCAGCAGTTACATGACAGGGAACTATGGCTACACCTTC.

The V call is TRBV16, the J call TRBJ2-7; 13 bases align to TRBD2. The CDR3 covers 16 residues. With V trimmed by 2 bases and J by 7 bases, 8 bases remained unmatched. CDR1 and CDR2 (germline): KGHSY, FQNENV. CDR3 in amino acids: CASSQAGLAGVGEQYF. The CDR3, as DNA: TGTGCCAGCAGCCAAGCCGGACTAGCGGGAGTGGGTGAGCAGTACTTC.

This clonotype has only a few counts. V and J are TRBV20-1 and TRBJ2-1; TRBD1 matches at 9 bases. V shed 5 bases, J shed 6 bases, and the junction held 5 bases outside the gene matches. The CDR3 runs to 13 residues. Looked up from germline, CDR1 is DFQATT and CDR2 is SNEGSKA (reference sequence). The CDR3 nucleotides read TGCAGTGCTGGGAGGGACAGGGCCAATGAGCAGTTCTTC. Protein: CSAGRDRANEQFF.

The chain joins TRBV20-1 to TRBJ2-7, with 10 bases aligning to TRBD2. The germline V gene has CDR1 DFQATT and CDR2 SNEGSKA (reference sequence). Unmatched junction bases numbered 5, after V lost 6 bases and J lost 0 bases. CDR3 length equals 14 residues. CDR3 loop: CSADSGRSSYEQYF. The DNA for the CDR3 is TGCAGTGCCGATAGCGGGAGGTCCTCCTACGAGCAGTACTTC.

CDR3 in amino acids: CASSHGGSGRYNEQFF. The CDR3 DNA sequence: TGTGCCAGCAGCCACGGGGGGAGCGGGAGATACAATGAGCAGTTCTTC. This sequence joins TRBV12-3 or TRBV12-4 and TRBJ2-1, with 8 bases matching TRBD2. The CDR3 consists of 16 residues. With 6 bases clipped from V and 4 bases from J, the junction kept 11 bases outside the gene matches.

At least ten counts were recorded for this clonotype. V is TRBV3-1 and J is TRBJ1-1; 9 nucleotides line up with TRBD1. With V trimmed by 4 bases and J by 1 base, 7 bases remained unmatched. Germline V gene data show CDR1 as LGHDT and CDR2 as YNNKEL (reference sequence). This CDR3 is 16 amino acids long. The DNA for the CDR3 is TGTGCCAGCAGCCGTCAACCGGGACAGGGGAACACTGAAGCTTTCTTT. The encoded protein is CASSRQPGQGNTEAFF.

This clonotype was observed at least ten times. A junction end diverges from the germline sequence, so it may reflect a read error. The chain joins TRBV7-3 to TRBJ1-1; unclear D gene. CDR1 and CDR2 (germline): SGHTA, FQGTGA. CDR3 length: 12 residues. The CDR3 bases are TGTGCCAGCCGCTTAGGAAGGGCCGAAGCTTTCTTT. Protein: CASRLGRAEAFF.

As to this clonotype: It is likely a read error, because the conserved phenylalanine at the end of the CDR3 is missing. This chain links TRBV11-2 with TRBJ2-7, with TRBD2 matching over 11 bases. Trimming at V came to 2 bases and at J to 2 bases, leaving 5 bases not matched to a gene. CDR1 is SGHAT and CDR2 is FQNNGV in the germline V gene. The CDR3 has 16 residues. CDR3: CASSLYSSGRAYEQYL. For the CDR3, the DNA is TGTGCCAGCAGCTTATACAGTAGCGGGAGGGCCTACGAGCAGTACCTC.

This clonotype turned up a few times. This chain uses TRBV20-1 with TRBJ1-1; D not certain. The V and J ends lost 0 bases and 8 bases respectively, with 7 bases between them. CDR3 length: 11 amino acids. Germline V gene lookup returns CDR1 DFQATT and CDR2 SNEGSKA (reference sequence). This CDR3 is CSARDRGEAFF. The CDR3, as DNA: TGCAGTGCTAGAGATCGGGGAGAAGCTTTCTTT.

This clonotype was picked up many times. J is TRBJ2-6 and V is TRBV2; the match to TRBD2 covers 14 bases. V was pared by 6 bases and J by 2 bases, with 3 bases of the junction left unmatched. Germline V CDR1 and CDR2: SNHLY, FYNNEI. The CDR3 is 17 residues long. CDR3 region: CASRGLAGGTGANVLTF. The DNA of the CDR3 is TGTGCCAGCAGAGGACTAGCGGGAGGCACTGGGGCCAACGTCCTGACTTTC.

J is TRBJ2-5 and V is TRBV6-1, with a possible D match to TRBD1 (5 bases). Trimming removed 5 bases from V and 13 bases from J, with 14 bases in between. The CDR3 is 11 amino acids. From germline, CDR1 is MNHNS and CDR2 SASEGT. CDR3 region: CASSYRGSRYF. Written as DNA, the CDR3 is TGTGCCAGCAGTTATAGGGGATCGAGGTACTTC.

This chain joins TRBV6-1 and TRBJ1-5; a possible D gene is TRBD1 (6 bases). Germline V gene data show CDR1 as MNHNS and CDR2 as SASEGT. V gave up 6 bases and J gave up 4 bases, with 16 bases separating them. The CDR3 runs 15 residues. The CDR3: CASRTGRVGNQPQHF. The CDR3, as DNA: TGTGCCAGCAGAACAGGGCGGGTCGGGAATCAGCCCCAGCATTTT.

This clonotype was detected ten times or more. V and J are TRBV6-1 and TRBJ1-5, with no clear D. Germline CDR1 MNHNS, CDR2 SASEGT. V gave up 8 bases and J gave up 2 bases, with 4 bases separating them. This CDR3 is 11 amino acids long. CDR3: CASRGNQPQHF. In nucleotides, the CDR3 is TGTGCCAGCCGCGGCAATCAGCCCCAGCATTTT.

CDR3 sequence: CASSRTSAYEQYF. CDR3 coding DNA: TGTGCCAGCAGCCGGACTAGCGCCTACGAGCAGTACTTC. This chain links TRBV5-6 with TRBJ2-7; 9 positions match TRBD2. The J segment lost 2 bases and the V segment lost 4 bases, leaving 1 base of the junction unmatched. This CDR3 has 13 residues. Germline values: CDR1 SGHDT, CDR2 YYEEEE.

This clonotype was observed many times. The chain links TRBV2 to TRBJ1-5; no clear D gene. Germline-derived CDR1 and CDR2 are SNHLY and FYNNEI. V was clipped by 6 bases and J by 4 bases, with 13 bases between them. The CDR3 consists of 14 residues. The CDR3 sequence is CASRRNTENQPQHF. The CDR3 coding sequence is TGTGCCAGCAGACGAAATACGGAGAATCAGCCCCAGCATTTT.